Listed below are T cell receptor beta chains from one sample, sequenced in a study of T cell responses to AZD1222 COVID-19 vaccine. Sequenced by immunoSEQ multiplex PCR; TCRdb stores in-frame clones only, minus some. The sample yields approximately 140,000 clones, roughly 93% seen once. The material sequenced was peripheral blood, taken on day 0 of AZD1222 vaccination. These receptors originate from an adult in good health. The conserved cysteine and the conserved F or W are not part of the CDR3 here.

len: 14
v_gene: TRBV19
CDR3aa: ASRDFGQSKNSPLH

len: 10
v_gene: TRBV9
CDR3aa: ASSGTGDVLT

len: 11
v_gene: TRBV6-2/TRBV6-3
CDR3aa: ASSYGGGGPAF

len: 11
v_gene: TRBV30
CDR3aa: AWRDRGFSEQF

len: 12
v_gene: TRBV2
CDR3aa: ASRERGNNQPQH

len: 14
v_gene: TRBV27
CDR3aa: ASRPRDGVTNEKLF

len: 11
v_gene: TRBV10-2
CDR3aa: ASSEERHYGYT

len: 15
v_gene: TRBV3-1/TRBV3-2
CDR3aa: ASSPNPALSRAGELF

len: 10
v_gene: TRBV4-2
CDR3aa: ASSQGSGELF

len: 12
v_gene: TRBV19
CDR3aa: ASSDLRGAYEQY

len: 12
v_gene: TRBV5-1
CDR3aa: ASSLVSFGYGYT

len: 12
v_gene: TRBV6-4
CDR3aa: ASSDQPGMGGYT

len: 19
v_gene: TRBV2
CDR3aa: ASRRDLIEGLAGGQHNEQF

len: 11
v_gene: TRBV18
CDR3aa: ASSPARTDTQY

len: 11
v_gene: TRBV5-1
CDR3aa: ASRKGQDYEQY

len: 13
v_gene: TRBV19
CDR3aa: ASSFTGTGHSEQY

len: 14
v_gene: TRBV7-9
CDR3aa: ASSFTQTKFNYGYT

len: 15
v_gene: TRBV25-1
CDR3aa: ASSEPLLTVGADTQY

len: 11
v_gene: TRBV30
CDR3aa: AWRVYSGEQQF

len: 12
v_gene: TRBV5-1
CDR3aa: ASSLGTTSDTQY

len: 16
v_gene: TRBV7-3
CDR3aa: ASSLRPRVGQTNTEAF

len: 11
v_gene: TRBV12-3/TRBV12-4
CDR3aa: ASSLGAYNEQF

len: 14
v_gene: TRBV30
CDR3aa: AWVGQGSPYNYGYT

len: 11
v_gene: TRBV18
CDR3aa: ASSVGTGNGYT

len: 13
v_gene: TRBV28
CDR3aa: ASSPGTVTLYGYT

len: 13
v_gene: TRBV4-1
CDR3aa: ASSQDELVQETQY

len: 12
v_gene: TRBV27
CDR3aa: ASRNQGLNSPLH

len: 10
v_gene: TRBV7-3
CDR3aa: ASSTSPDTQY

len: 13
v_gene: TRBV19
CDR3aa: ASSIQGAKNTEAF

len: 13
v_gene: TRBV6-5
CDR3aa: ASRETASGANVLT

len: 11
v_gene: TRBV27
CDR3aa: ASSFDGPYEQY

len: 16
v_gene: TRBV14
CDR3aa: ASSQPRRAQGRTGELF

len: 9
v_gene: TRBV20-1
CDR3aa: SASHRYGYT

len: 11
v_gene: TRBV27
CDR3aa: ASSFGQRYGYT

len: 12
v_gene: TRBV30
CDR3aa: AWSKGQMNTEAF

len: 10
v_gene: TRBV28
CDR3aa: ASSLRQVGYT

len: 13
v_gene: TRBV2
CDR3aa: ASSEGLASTDTQY

len: 13
v_gene: TRBV3-1/TRBV3-2
CDR3aa: ASSQGDRNNQPQH

len: 13
v_gene: TRBV9
CDR3aa: ASSLLGATNEKLF

len: 14
v_gene: TRBV4-3
CDR3aa: ASSQDGGRGGQPQH

len: 13
v_gene: TRBV3-1/TRBV3-2
CDR3aa: ASSQGTSGGAEQF

len: 11
v_gene: TRBV10-2
CDR3aa: ASKLPSTDTQY

len: 13
v_gene: TRBV25-1
CDR3aa: ASSEFNRWDDEQY

len: 12
v_gene: TRBV29-1
CDR3aa: SAPRQGAGEKLF

len: 12
v_gene: TRBV7-2
CDR3aa: ASSYGTSGIEQY

len: 9
v_gene: TRBV20-1
CDR3aa: SARNTDTQY

len: 11
v_gene: TRBV6-2/TRBV6-3
CDR3aa: ASSYVGRGEQF

len: 11
v_gene: TRBV7-2
CDR3aa: ASSTSTDREQF

len: 14
v_gene: TRBV4-2
CDR3aa: ASSPTRGTGYNEQF